A selection of T cell receptor beta chains follows, all from one sample in a study of cytomegalovirus exposure and HLA in healthy donors. Produced via immunoSEQ multiplex PCR; TCRdb's table is partial and in-frame only. The table lists 200,000 or so clones, about four fifths of them singletons. The specimen was PBMCs. The receptor source for this set is a woman in her 30s in good health and CMV-seropositive. Each CDR3 is given without its conserved first and last residue. D genes are given only for firm matches. Some rows have no size entry. The others give once, few or many, or a class for an expanded clone.

J: TRBJ1-3
V: TRBV5-5
D: .
size: .
CDR3: ASSWGGDTIY

J: TRBJ2-5
V: TRBV28
D: .
size: .
CDR3: ASRKQENQPQETQY

J: TRBJ1-2
V: TRBV4-3
D: .
size: .
CDR3: ASSQDTGVTNYGYT

J: TRBJ2-1
V: TRBV7-6
D: TRBD2
size: .
CDR3: ASRWTSGFDEQF

J: TRBJ2-5
V: TRBV7-8
D: .
size: .
CDR3: ASSLAGDLVTQY

J: TRBJ1-1
V: TRBV27
D: .
size: few
CDR3: ASRPHGGTEAF

J: TRBJ2-5
V: TRBV27
D: TRBD2
size: .
CDR3: ASRRLAGEETQY

J: TRBJ2-1
V: TRBV7-2
D: .
size: .
CDR3: ASSLVGALEQF

J: TRBJ1-1
V: TRBV5-1
D: TRBD1
size: .
CDR3: ASSSQGATMNTEAF

J: TRBJ2-7
V: TRBV2
D: TRBD2
size: few
CDR3: ASGRGVYEQY

J: TRBJ1-2
V: TRBV2
D: .
size: .
CDR3: ASSEQKLAGYT

J: TRBJ2-2
V: TRBV7-9
D: TRBD2
size: .
CDR3: ASSLLGLAGPTGELF

J: TRBJ1-1
V: TRBV6-5
D: .
size: few
CDR3: ASSYTDTYTEAF

J: TRBJ1-2
V: TRBV15
D: TRBD1
size: .
CDR3: ATSRERQGGYT

J: TRBJ1-5
V: TRBV15
D: TRBD1
size: .
CDR3: ATSFGTGIQPQH

J: TRBJ2-7
V: TRBV11-2
D: .
size: few
CDR3: ASRPYAYEQY

J: TRBJ2-7
V: TRBV10-3
D: TRBD2
size: .
CDR3: AISSVGTSGPSYEQY

J: TRBJ2-3
V: TRBV4-1
D: TRBD2
size: .
CDR3: ASSQEGRPRLAGLTDTQY

J: TRBJ2-2
V: TRBV7-8
D: .
size: .
CDR3: ASSSRPDGELF

J: TRBJ2-3
V: TRBV25-1
D: TRBD1
size: .
CDR3: ASRGFRQGSTDTQY

J: TRBJ1-1
V: TRBV28
D: .
size: .
CDR3: ASTLGGFGTEAF

J: TRBJ1-5
V: TRBV5-8
D: .
size: .
CDR3: ASSSRGGNQPQH

J: TRBJ1-2
V: TRBV6-1
D: .
size: .
CDR3: ASSEARGISGYT

J: TRBJ2-7
V: TRBV16
D: TRBD2
size: .
CDR3: ASSQWEPGGPNGEQY

J: TRBJ2-7
V: TRBV5-1
D: TRBD1
size: .
CDR3: ASSLAGETGGAVHEQY

J: TRBJ1-1
V: TRBV6-5
D: .
size: few
CDR3: AASPGREAF

J: TRBJ2-1
V: TRBV5-1
D: .
size: .
CDR3: ASSPKTASSIEQF

J: TRBJ1-2
V: TRBV7-2
D: TRBD1
size: .
CDR3: ASSPQGNYGYT

J: TRBJ1-1
V: TRBV7-6
D: .
size: .
CDR3: ASSPYGPDSEAF

J: TRBJ2-4
V: TRBV5-1
D: .
size: .
CDR3: ASSLEEGIAKNIQY

J: TRBJ1-1
V: TRBV5-1
D: TRBD1
size: .
CDR3: ASSSNPGGIAEAF

J: TRBJ1-2
V: TRBV14
D: .
size: .
CDR3: ASSQGVSESGYT

J: TRBJ2-1
V: TRBV6-4
D: .
size: few
CDR3: ASSRDSYNEQF

J: TRBJ2-7
V: TRBV6-5
D: .
size: .
CDR3: ASSSGTSYEQY

J: TRBJ1-5
V: TRBV14
D: .
size: .
CDR3: ASSQDWADRQH

J: TRBJ1-1
V: TRBV5-6
D: .
size: once
CDR3: ASSHPDSPTEAF

J: TRBJ1-2
V: TRBV27
D: .
size: .
CDR3: ASSPRGNGYT

J: TRBJ1-1
V: TRBV9
D: .
size: .
CDR3: ASSVARANTEAF

J: TRBJ2-7
V: TRBV7-9
D: TRBD1
size: .
CDR3: ASRGRTGNIYEQY

J: TRBJ1-4
V: TRBV6-6
D: .
size: .
CDR3: ASRLRYEKLF

J: TRBJ1-3
V: TRBV5-6
D: TRBD1
size: once
CDR3: ASSLFQGAGNTIY

J: TRBJ2-3
V: TRBV5-1
D: .
size: .
CDR3: ASSLRTVTDTQY

J: TRBJ1-5
V: TRBV15
D: .
size: few
CDR3: ATSRVGGASNQPQH

J: TRBJ2-5
V: TRBV6-5
D: .
size: few
CDR3: ASSPEWRGGETQY

J: TRBJ2-7
V: TRBV7-9
D: .
size: once
CDR3: ASSSERQY

J: TRBJ1-1
V: TRBV5-6
D: .
size: .
CDR3: ASSLLEHEAF

J: TRBJ1-1
V: TRBV27
D: .
size: few
CDR3: ASSLTGTNTEAF

J: TRBJ2-5
V: TRBV4-2
D: TRBD2
size: .
CDR3: ASSLSAGTSGGVETQY

J: TRBJ2-4
V: TRBV5-4
D: .
size: .
CDR3: ASSLPLENIQY

J: TRBJ1-1
V: TRBV5-1
D: .
size: few
CDR3: ASSLGVAGKTEAF

J: TRBJ2-7
V: TRBV7-8
D: .
size: .
CDR3: ASSLYPSVSYEQY

J: TRBJ2-3
V: TRBV15
D: TRBD2
size: .
CDR3: ATSRGLAGVTDTQY